The T cell receptor beta chain described here comes from a study of human CD8 memory T cell subsets. For every subset, the RNA was derived from duplicate vials of approximately 150,000 sorted CD8+ T cells. This CDR3 has 15 residues. Germline CDR1 and CDR2: MNHEY and SMNVEV (reference sequence). This clonotype is classed as medium-sized by frequency. Its target is unknown. Findings and caveats of the study: In the comparison of repertoires, stem-like memory and precursor exhausted T cells overlapped only minimally.

Production of TCR beta libraries used UMI-labeled 5' RACE as the method. Per the original methods: There were between roughly 2,900 and 18,000 functional CDR3 beta clonotypes held in each TCR beta library. TCRdb re-analyzed the 5' RACE reads; it lists each CDR3 protein once, without DNA. These V and J calls derive from TCRdb rather than the authors' analysis. Here the sample table reports roughly 12,000 distinct CDR3 sequences. V and J are TRBV27 and TRBJ2-5; as DNA is missing, the TRBD1 call by TCRdb cannot be tested. The sample comprised CD8+ T cells from PBMCs. This sequence originates from a human donor in good health. CDR3 sequence reads: CASSLFLGAGETQYF.